This T cell receptor beta chain was sequenced for a study of early T cells in non-severe SARS-CoV-2 infection. Study summary: Whole-blood bulk RNA, unsorted, was sequenced, and chains were unpaired.

At least ten counts were recorded for this clonotype. Germline assignment: CDR1 SGHVS and CDR2 FQNEAQ. The V and J ends lost 1 base and 7 bases respectively, with 13 bases between them. CDR3 length: 15 residues. TCRdb fed the 5' RACE reads into MiXCR, producing one record per CDR3 protein. The data contain tens of thousands of distinct CDR3 sequences, around 9.3% of them singletons. J is TRBJ1-4 and V is TRBV7-8; a possible D gene is TRBD1 (6 bases). The sequence derives from an adult who was a healthcare worker with PCR-confirmed SARS-CoV-2 infection or an uninfected control (not recorded which). This sample comprised whole blood, obtained at baseline. Here the CDR3 DNA reads TGTGCCAGCAGCTTAGGACAGGACGGGGGTGAAAAACTGTTTTTT. Its protein is CASSLGQDGGEKLFF.